This T cell receptor beta chain stems from a study of blood T cell repertoires in COVID-19 (dated by TCRdb to 2018 to 2021). The study in broad terms: Samples from collaborators originated in the United States, Italy and Spain and spanned both the acute and convalescent phases of COVID-19. Deeply sampled blood TCRbeta repertoires from subjects exposed to, actively infected with, or recovered from COVID-19 were included in the dataset. A freely available public database, intended as a resource for researchers studying the immune response to SARS-CoV-2, is where the repertoires were released. Nearly every sample came with metadata listing a de-identified subject ID, COVID-19 status, age in years and sex. The prospective study material was composed of cDNA or gDNA derived from T cells, B-cell-depleted T cells, or PBMCs. The samples were drawn from two sources: the first 160 participants of the ongoing ImmuneRACE study, and over 950 subjects contributed by 6 global collaborators. Where available, HLA class I and class II types were taken from metadata supplied by the sample provider and were not determined by assay-based typing.

About this clone itself: No cognate antigen has been identified for it. The input lacks base qualities; no much larger clone sits a single base away.

The trim is 8 bases for V and 4 bases for J, with a gap of 11 bases between the germline ends. As encoded in the germline V gene (reference sequence), CDR1 is MNHEY while CDR2 is SMNVEV. Inclusive of the bounding cysteine and phenylalanine, the CDR3 is 12 residues long. The CDR3 DNA has 36 bases and is translated from base 1. What the work shows at the level of the full study, not this receptor alone: The amount of clinical and demographic metadata varied by source and participant and was provided uncurated.

The immunoSEQ Assay, a bias-controlled multiplex PCR, was used to amplify TCRbeta CDR3 regions from genomic DNA. In the authors' own workflow: The number of nucleated cells in each sample was estimated by amplification of reference gene primers within the assay. To quantify the absolute abundance of each unique TCRbeta CDR3 rearrangement, sequence reads were collapsed and filtered. Productive Simpson clonality was computed per sample as the square root of Simpson's diversity index over productive rearrangements. Entries here come from immuneACCESS through TCRdb and include only in-frame sequences with V and J called. Some clones fail to appear in such tables; in the studies checked, an unresolved V gene covers under half of the shortfall, and the cause of the remainder is unknown. That table furnishes V, J and clone size, whereas the DNA furnished D and trimming. The sample records about 89,000 clones, approximately 80% of which are singletons. The ten biggest clones cover under 55% of the sample.

Each collaborating institution followed its own protocols to collect whole blood in K2EDTA tubes. For TCRbeta analysis, collaborators shipped samples in one of three forms: frozen whole blood, isolated PBMCs, or DNA extracted from either of those sample types. This clonotype was obtained from a human donor in a cohort sampled during active COVID-19. The sequence links TRBV27 to TRBJ1-1; TRBD1 is a possible D gene, resting on 5 matching bases. Sequencing input: peripheral blood. The sequenced DNA: TGTGCCAGCTCTTCTCAGGGCACTGAAGCTTTCTTT. This codes for CASSSQGTEAFF.